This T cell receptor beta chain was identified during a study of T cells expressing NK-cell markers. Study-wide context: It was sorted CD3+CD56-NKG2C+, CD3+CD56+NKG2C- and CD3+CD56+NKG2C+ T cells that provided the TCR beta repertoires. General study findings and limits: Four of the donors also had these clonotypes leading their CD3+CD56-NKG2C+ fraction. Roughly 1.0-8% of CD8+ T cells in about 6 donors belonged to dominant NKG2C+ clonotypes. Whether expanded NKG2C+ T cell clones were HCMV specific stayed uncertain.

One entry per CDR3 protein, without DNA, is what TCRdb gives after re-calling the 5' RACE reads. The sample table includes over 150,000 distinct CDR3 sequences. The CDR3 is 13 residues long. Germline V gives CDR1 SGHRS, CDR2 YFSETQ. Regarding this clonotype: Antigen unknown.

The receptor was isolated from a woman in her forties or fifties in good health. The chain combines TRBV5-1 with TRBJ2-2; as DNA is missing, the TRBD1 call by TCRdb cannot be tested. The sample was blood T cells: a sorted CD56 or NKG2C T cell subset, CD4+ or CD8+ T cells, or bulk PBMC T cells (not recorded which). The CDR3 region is CASSSDRARELFF. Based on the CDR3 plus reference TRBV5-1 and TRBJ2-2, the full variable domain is KAGVTQTPRYLIKTRGQQVTLSCSPISGHRSVSWYQQTPGQGLQFLFEYFSETQRNKGNFPGRFSGRQFSNSRSEMNVSTLELGDSALYLCASSSDRARELFFGEGSRLTVL.